Listed below are T cell receptor beta chains from one sample, sequenced in a study of human T cells and chemical hapten exposure. MiXCR, applied by TCRdb to the RACE reads, yields one record per CDR3 protein. Of 55,000 to 75,000 distinct CDR3 sequences in the sample, 6.7% were seen once. The sequences come from whole blood, collected in connection with sensitization to the hapten diphenylcyclopropenone (DPC). The receptors originated from a woman in her thirties with alopecia areata. Some clones in this sample may be carry-over from other donors' samples. CDR3s include the opening cysteine and the closing phenylalanine or tryptophan. D genes are given only for firm matches. Size tells how often a clone was seen (once, few, many) or the class of an expanded clone, and some rows leave it out.

-,few,15,TRBV6-6,TRBJ1-5,CASSYSRLINQPQHF,TGTGCCAGCAGTTACTCGCGGCTTATCAATCAGCCCCAGCATTTT
TRBD2,many,18,TRBV9,TRBJ2-5,CASSEGTSGGSAQETQYF,TGTGCCAGCAGCGAGGGGACTAGCGGGGGGTCTGCCCAAGAGACCCAGTACTTC
-,many,16,TRBV4-2,TRBJ2-7,CASSTKGAVEGHEQYF,TGTGCCAGCAGCACCAAGGGGGCAGTGGAGGGCCACGAGCAGTACTTC
-,many,15,TRBV12-3/TRBV12-4,TRBJ1-5,CASSLEWGIDQPQHF,TGTGCCAGCAGTTTAGAATGGGGAATCGATCAGCCCCAGCATTTT
-,many,18,TRBV5-5,TRBJ1-6,CASSPMDRLVSYNSPLHF,TGTGCCAGCAGCCCAATGGACAGACTAGTCTCCTATAATTCACCCCTCCACTTT
-,many,14,TRBV2,TRBJ1-5,CASSEEGRGQPQHF,TGTGCCAGCAGTGAAGAGGGTCGAGGTCAGCCCCAGCATTTT
TRBD1,many,18,TRBV5-1,TRBJ1-2,CASSLTNTGAGLDYGYTF,TGCGCCAGCAGCTTAACCAACACAGGGGCCGGACTCGACTATGGCTACACCTTC
-,few,12,TRBV7-3,TRBJ2-5,CASSSYGGTQYF,TGTGCCAGCAGCTCATACGGTGGGACCCAGTACTTC
-,many,14,TRBV2,TRBJ1-2,CASSVRGSASGYTF,TGTGCCAGCAGTGTAAGGGGGTCGGCGAGTGGCTACACCTTC
TRBD1,medium-sized,17,TRBV19,TRBJ1-1,CASRPRDRGELNTEAFF,TGTGCCAGTAGGCCTAGGGACAGGGGTGAATTGAACACTGAAGCTTTCTTT
-,medium-sized,14,TRBV5-6,TRBJ2-3,CASSFGTHPDTQYF,TGTGCCAGCAGCTTCGGTACCCACCCAGATACGCAGTATTTT
TRBD1,-,14,TRBV7-9,TRBJ2-3,CASGGQGLTDTQYF,TGTGCCAGCGGGGGACAGGGCCTGACAGATACGCAGTATTTT
-,many,13,TRBV18,TRBJ1-5,CASSPGHNQPQHF,TGTGCCAGCTCACCCGGACACAATCAGCCCCAGCATTTT
-,many,12,TRBV12-3/TRBV12-4,TRBJ2-2,CASSLATGELFF,TGTGCCAGCAGTTTGGCCACCGGGGAGCTGTTTTTT
-,few,12,TRBV15,TRBJ2-5,CATSAHQETQYF,TGTGCCACCAGCGCCCACCAAGAGACCCAGTACTTC
-,many,15,TRBV12-3/TRBV12-4,TRBJ1-3,CASSLGTASGNTIYF,TGTGCCAGCAGTTTAGGGACAGCCTCTGGAAACACCATATATTTT
-,-,14,TRBV7-9,TRBJ1-5,CASSLAGGNQPQHF,TGTGCCAGCAGCTTAGCCGGGGGCAATCAGCCCCAGCATTTT
-,many,12,TRBV27,TRBJ1-2,CASSFTGHGYTF,TGTGCCAGCAGCTTTACAGGGCATGGCTACACCTTC
-,many,14,TRBV9,TRBJ1-1,CASSLGHLNTEAFF,TGTGCCAGCAGCCTAGGACACCTGAACACTGAAGCTTTCTTT
-,many,16,TRBV7-2,TRBJ1-6,CASSRQGWGFNSPLHF,TGTGCCAGCAGCCGCCAGGGTTGGGGGTTTAATTCACCCCTCCACTTT
TRBD1,few,16,TRBV6-1,TRBJ1-5,CASSAVGTGVHQPQHF,TGTGCCAGCAGCGCCGTAGGGACAGGGGTTCACCAGCCCCAGCATTTT